These 12 T cell receptor beta chains were sequenced from one sample in a study of T cell repertoires in cytomegalovirus infection. TCRdb called the reads again in MiXCR, with one record for every CDR3 protein. This table holds fewer than 550,000 distinct CDR3 sequences, approximately 31% found once. Sequenced: PBMCs. These receptor sequences come from a human donor in good health (CMV status not recorded). Some clones in this sample may be carry-over from other donors' samples.

This clonotype was counted between two and nine times. This chain connects TRBV6-6 to TRBJ2-6; no clear D gene. V gave up 7 bases and J gave up 2 bases, with 6 bases separating them. The CDR3 is 13 amino acids. Per the germline V gene, CDR1 is MNHNY and CDR2 is SVGAGI (reference sequence). For the CDR3, the DNA is TGTGCCAGCATAGAGGCTGGGGCCAACGTCCTGACTTTC. This codes for CASIEAGANVLTF.

The V call is TRBV19, the J call TRBJ2-7; unclear D gene. The CDR3 extends over 14 amino acids. V was trimmed by 3 bases and J by 0 bases, leaving 9 bases between them. Germline V lookup: CDR1 LNHDA, CDR2 SQIVND (reference sequence). This chain's CDR3 is CASSIGPSSYEQYF. DNA for the CDR3: TGTGCCAGTAGTATTGGACCGAGCTCCTACGAGCAGTACTTC. The full variable domain, in which reference TRBV19 and TRBJ2-7 provide the parts outside the CDR3, is DGGITQSPKYLFRKEGQNVTLSCEQNLNHDAMYWYRQDPGQGLRLIYYSQIVNDFQKGDIAEGYSVSREKKESFPLTVTSAQKNPTAFYLCASSIGPSSYEQYFGPGTRLTVT.

This clonotype was detected a few times. The DNA of the CDR3 is TGTGCCAGCAGCGCGAGGCGGGATACGCAGTATTTT. Its protein product is CASSARRDTQYF. The chain links TRBV7-6 to TRBJ2-3; D uncertain. Trimming took 5 bases from V and 6 from J, leaving 9 bases between them. This CDR3 region has 12 residues. Germline lookup yields CDR1 SGHVS and CDR2 FNYEAQ. The whole variable domain, filled in from reference TRBV7-6 and TRBJ2-3, reads GAGVSQSPRYKVTKRGQDVALRCDPISGHVSLYWYRQALGQGPEFLTYFNYEAQQDKSGLPNDRFSAERPEGSISTLTIQRTEQRDSAMYRCASSARRDTQYFGPGTRLTVL.

The table lists this clonotype with a count of one. This chain uses TRBV5-6 with TRBJ1-2; D gene uncertain. This CDR3 has 15 residues. V lost 4 bases and J 4 bases, leaving 17 bases between the germline ends. Per germline, CDR1 SGHDT and CDR2 YYEEEE. CDR3 nucleotide sequence: TGTGCCAGCAGCCCTCGGGAAAGAGCTCTCTATGGCTACACCTTC. Translation gives CASSPRERALYGYTF.

This clonotype has a count of ten or more. Here the CDR3 DNA reads TGTGCCAGCAGCCGTACTGGGACAGATACGCAGTATTTT. This codes for CASSRTGTDTQYF. The gene calls are TRBV7-9 and TRBJ2-3; D is unclear. Germline V gene data show CDR1 as SEHNR and CDR2 as FQNEAQ (reference sequence). The V and J ends lost 5 bases and 3 bases respectively, with 9 bases between them. The CDR3 is 13 residues long.

The V call is TRBV12-3 or TRBV12-4, the J call TRBJ1-5; 9 nucleotides agree with TRBD1. This CDR3 is 14 amino acids long. V was pared by 6 bases and J by 4 bases, with 4 bases of the junction left unmatched. The DNA of the CDR3 is TGTGCCAGCAGGGGACAGGGACCAAATCAGCCCCAGCATTTT. Its protein is CASRGQGPNQPQHF.

This clonotype was counted at least ten times. V and J are TRBV7-2 and TRBJ2-2; D is ambiguous. Germline V lookup: CDR1 SGHTA, CDR2 FQGNSA. Trimming left V 5 bases short and J 3 bases short, with 7 bases between. The length of the CDR3 is 13 residues. CDR3: CASSVDHTGELFF. CDR3 sequence (DNA): TGTGCCAGCAGCGTCGACCACACCGGGGAGCTGTTTTTT.

The chain has TRBV3-1 and TRBJ1-1; no definite D call. V was clipped by 3 bases and J by 10 bases, with 12 bases between them. The CDR3 is 12 residues long. Germline V gene sequence: CDR1 LGHDT, CDR2 YNNKEL (reference sequence). CDR3 in amino acids: CASSHSGVIAFF. DNA of the CDR3: TGTGCCAGCAGCCACTCCGGGGTAATAGCTTTCTTT. Drawing the rest from reference TRBV3-1 and TRBJ1-1, the complete variable domain is DTAVSQTPKYLVTQMGNDKSIKCEQNLGHDTMYWYKQDSKKFLKIMFSYNNKELIINETVPNRFSPKSPDKAHLNLHINSLELGDSAVYFCASSHSGVIAFFGQGTRLTVV.

This rearrangement joins TRBV7-6 to TRBJ1-1; D unclear. The V gene's germline CDR1 is SGHVS and CDR2 FNYEAQ. Trimming stripped 5 bases from V and 4 bases from J, with 17 bases between. The CDR3 spans 15 residues. The CDR3 sequence: CASSPPGGVSTEAFF. CDR3 nucleotides: TGTGCCAGCAGCCCCCCGGGTGGGGTAAGCACTGAAGCTTTCTTT.

As regards this clonotype: A single base separates this from a much larger clone, so it may be a read error. Likely a read error: the CDR3 ends without its conserved phenylalanine or tryptophan. The CDR3 here is CASSPVGTDTQYC. The CDR3 DNA reads TGTGCCAGCAGTCCGGTGGGTACAGATACGCAGTATTGT. This chain uses TRBV12-3 or TRBV12-4 with TRBJ2-3; unclear D gene. The CDR3 runs to 13 residues. Trimming took 5 bases from V and 3 from J, leaving 9 bases between them.

This chain connects TRBV2 to TRBJ2-7, with a weak D call TRBD2 (5 bases). The V gene's germline CDR1 is SNHLY and CDR2 FYNNEI. The V end lost 5 bases, the J end lost 0 bases, and 11 bases lay between the germline ends. The CDR3 is 14 residues long. CDR3 in amino acids: CASSRRTHSYEQYF. CDR3 coding DNA: TGTGCCAGCAGTCGGAGGACTCACTCCTACGAGCAGTACTTC.

This sequence joins TRBV20-1 and TRBJ2-5; D unclear. The V end was cut by 3 bases, the J end by 2 bases, with 7 bases between. CDR3 length: 12 amino acids. CDR1 is DFQATT and CDR2 is SNEGSKA in the germline V gene (reference sequence). Here the CDR3 DNA reads TGCAGTGCTAGGACAAGTCAAGAGACCCAGTACTTC. It translates to CSARTSQETQYF.